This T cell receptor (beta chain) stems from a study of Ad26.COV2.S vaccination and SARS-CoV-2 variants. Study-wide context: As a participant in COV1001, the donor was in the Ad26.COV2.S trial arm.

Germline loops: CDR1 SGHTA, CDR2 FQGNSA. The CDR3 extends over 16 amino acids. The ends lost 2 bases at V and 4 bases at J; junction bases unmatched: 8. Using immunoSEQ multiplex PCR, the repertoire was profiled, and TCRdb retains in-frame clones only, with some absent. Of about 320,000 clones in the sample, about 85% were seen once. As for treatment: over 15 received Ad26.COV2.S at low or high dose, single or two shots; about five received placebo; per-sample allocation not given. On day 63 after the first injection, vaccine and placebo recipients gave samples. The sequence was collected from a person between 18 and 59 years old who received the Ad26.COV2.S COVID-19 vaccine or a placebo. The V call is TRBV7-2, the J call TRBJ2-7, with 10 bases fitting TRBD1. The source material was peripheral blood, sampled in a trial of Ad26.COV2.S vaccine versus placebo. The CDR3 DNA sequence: TGTGCCAGCAGCTTACCCGGGACAGGGGACGGTTACGAGCAGTACTTC. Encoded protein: CASSLPGTGDGYEQYF.